This T cell receptor (beta chain) was sequenced during a study of siplizumab effects on memory and regulatory T cells. Study findings and constraints: Most alloreactive clones went unmapped to unstimulated subsets; only a minor fraction mapped.

The assay was immunoSEQ multiplex PCR, and TCRdb's table has in-frame clones only and misses some. Seen here are approximately 100,000 clones, roughly 94% observed once, and the top ten hold roughly 0.6%. Germline CDR1 reads SGHNT; CDR2 reads YENEEA. The V end was cut by 0 bases, the J end by 2 bases, with 3 bases between. The CDR3 consists of 13 residues. For this clone: Its antigen is not identified.

The sample comprised Tregs sorted from blood. J is TRBJ2-3 and V is TRBV11-3; D is uncertain. This receptor was identified in a human donor in good health. In DNA, the CDR3 is TGTGCCAGCAGCTTAGAGTCCACAGATACGCAGTATTTT. As protein: CASSLESTDTQYF.